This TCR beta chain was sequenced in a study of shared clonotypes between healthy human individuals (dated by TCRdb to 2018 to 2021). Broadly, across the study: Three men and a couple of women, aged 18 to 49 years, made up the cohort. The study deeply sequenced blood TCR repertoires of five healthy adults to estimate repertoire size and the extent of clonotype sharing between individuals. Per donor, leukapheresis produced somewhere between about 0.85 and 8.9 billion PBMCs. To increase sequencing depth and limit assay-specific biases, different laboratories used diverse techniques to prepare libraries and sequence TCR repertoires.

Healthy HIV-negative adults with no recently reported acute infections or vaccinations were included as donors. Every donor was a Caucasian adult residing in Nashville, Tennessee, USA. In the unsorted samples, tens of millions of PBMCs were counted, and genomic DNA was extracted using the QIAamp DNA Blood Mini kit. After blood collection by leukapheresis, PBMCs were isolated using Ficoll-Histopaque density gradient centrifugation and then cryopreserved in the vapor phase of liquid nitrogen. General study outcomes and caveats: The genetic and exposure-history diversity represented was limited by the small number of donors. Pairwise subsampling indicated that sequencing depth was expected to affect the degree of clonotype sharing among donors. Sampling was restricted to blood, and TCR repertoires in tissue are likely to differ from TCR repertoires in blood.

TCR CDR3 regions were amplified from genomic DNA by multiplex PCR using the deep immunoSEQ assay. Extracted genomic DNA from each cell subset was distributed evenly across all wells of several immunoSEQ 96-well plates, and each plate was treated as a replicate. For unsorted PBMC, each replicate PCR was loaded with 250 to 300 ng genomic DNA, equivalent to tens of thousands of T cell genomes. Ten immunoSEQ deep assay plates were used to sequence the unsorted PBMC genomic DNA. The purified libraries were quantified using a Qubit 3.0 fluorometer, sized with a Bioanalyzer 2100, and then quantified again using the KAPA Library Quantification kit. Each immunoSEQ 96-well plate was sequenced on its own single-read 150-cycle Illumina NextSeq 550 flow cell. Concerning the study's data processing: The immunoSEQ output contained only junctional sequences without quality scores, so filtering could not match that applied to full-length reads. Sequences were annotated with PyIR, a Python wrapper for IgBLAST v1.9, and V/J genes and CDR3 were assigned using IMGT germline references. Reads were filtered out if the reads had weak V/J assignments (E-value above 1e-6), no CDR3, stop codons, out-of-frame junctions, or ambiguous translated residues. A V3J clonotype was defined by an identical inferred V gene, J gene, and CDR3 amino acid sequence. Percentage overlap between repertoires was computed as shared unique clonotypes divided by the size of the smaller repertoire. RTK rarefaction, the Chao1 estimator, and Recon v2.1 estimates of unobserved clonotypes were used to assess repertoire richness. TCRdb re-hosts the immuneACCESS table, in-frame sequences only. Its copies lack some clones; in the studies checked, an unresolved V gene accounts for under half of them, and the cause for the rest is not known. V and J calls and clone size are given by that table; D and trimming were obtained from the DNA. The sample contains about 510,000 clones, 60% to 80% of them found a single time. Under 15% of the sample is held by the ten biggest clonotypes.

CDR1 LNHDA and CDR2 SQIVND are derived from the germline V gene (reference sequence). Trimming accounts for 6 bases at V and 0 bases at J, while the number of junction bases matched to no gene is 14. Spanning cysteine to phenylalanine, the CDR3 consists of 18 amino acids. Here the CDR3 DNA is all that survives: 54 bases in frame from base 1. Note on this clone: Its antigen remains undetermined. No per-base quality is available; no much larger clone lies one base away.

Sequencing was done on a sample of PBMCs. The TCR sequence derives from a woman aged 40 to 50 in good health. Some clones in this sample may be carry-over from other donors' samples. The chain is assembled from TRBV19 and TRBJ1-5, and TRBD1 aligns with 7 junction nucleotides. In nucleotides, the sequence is TGTGCCAGTAGGGAAAGACAGGGTTGGATCGATAGCAATCAGCCCCAGCATTTT. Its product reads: CASRERQGWIDSNQPQHF.